This is a list of T cell receptor beta chains from one sample in a study of OX40 agonist ivuxolimab in advanced cancers. Produced via immunoSEQ multiplex PCR; TCRdb's table is partial and in-frame only. Of over 55,000 clones listed, 77% are singletons. This sample comprised CD4+ or CD8+ T cells sorted from blood, obtained in a trial of the OX40 agonist ivuxolimab. The receptors stem from an adult with an advanced solid tumor such as melanoma, head and neck, liver or kidney cancer. Both conserved end residues are part of each CDR3. The D gene is left open where the match is weak. Expanded clones get a size class; other rows say once, few or many, or leave the size out.

>TRBJ1-3|13|TRBV7-7|TRBD1|medium-sized
TGTGCCAGCAGCCGGGACAGGGGGGACACCATATATTTT
CASSRDRGDTIYF
>TRBJ2-7|14|TRBV29-1|TRBD2|NA
TGCAGCGTAATGGGAGGCGTCGGGGGGGACGAGCAGTACTTC
CSVMGGVGGDEQYF
>TRBJ2-5|13|TRBV19|NA|once
TGTGCCAGTAGCGGCAGTAGCCAAGAGACCCAGTACTTC
CASSGSSQETQYF
>TRBJ1-4|15|TRBV5-5|NA|NA
TGTGCCAGCAGTTTTCTGGCACAGGGAACAGGAAAACTGTTTTTT
CASSFLAQGTGKLFF
>TRBJ2-1|14|TRBV10-3|TRBD2|NA
TGTGCCATCAGAACTAGCGGGAACGACAATGAGCAGTTCTTC
CAIRTSGNDNEQFF
>TRBJ2-5|15|TRBV7-6|TRBD2|few
TGTGCCAGCAGCTGGGGGGGGACGCGACAAGAGACCCAGTACTTC
CASSWGGTRQETQYF
>TRBJ2-3|15|TRBV7-9|NA|few
TGTGCCAGCAGCTTGGAGGTCGGCGTCACAGATACGCAGTATTTT
CASSLEVGVTDTQYF
>TRBJ2-1|20|TRBV27|TRBD2|NA
TGTGCCAGCAGTTTAAAGGGGACTAGCGGGGGGCCCCAGGGTACAATGAAGCAGTTCTTC
CASSLKGTSGGPQGTMKQFF
>TRBJ1-4|13|TRBV7-9|NA|NA
TGTGCCAGCAGCTTAGGGGGCAGAGAAAAACTGTTTTTT
CASSLGGREKLFF
>TRBJ2-3|15|TRBV11-2|NA|NA
TGTGCCAGCAGCTTAGTGGGGGGGCAGGCAGATACGCAGTATTTT
CASSLVGGQADTQYF
>TRBJ2-1|15|TRBV19|NA|NA
TGTGCCAGTACCACTTACGGGCAACCATGGGATGAGCAGTTCTTC
CASTTYGQPWDEQFF
>TRBJ2-7|15|TRBV25-1|NA|NA
TGTGCCAGCAGTACCCCCCTAGCACCGCCCTACGAGCAGTACTTC
CASSTPLAPPYEQYF
>TRBJ2-7|16|TRBV10-3|TRBD2|NA
TGTGCCATCAGTGAGTCGACCCTAGCGGGGGGCTACGAGCAGTACTTC
CAISESTLAGGYEQYF